This T cell receptor (beta chain) appears in the sequencing data of a study of cytomegalovirus exposure and HLA in healthy donors. Overall study findings and caveats: CMV serostatus alone was available as immune exposure information.

PCR primers comprised 60 Vbeta and 13 Jbeta primers. This table comes from immunoSEQ multiplex PCR, and its TCRdb copy is limited to in-frame clones, with some not included. The sample carries 150,000 to 200,000 clones, 75% to 90% recorded once. Trimming took off 4 bases at V and 6 bases at J, with 11 bases between the two ends. Per the germline V gene, CDR1 is SGHRS and CDR2 is YFSETQ. This CDR3 has 12 residues. With regard to this clone: Its specificity is unknown.

The J gene is TRBJ2-7, the V gene TRBV5-1, with D possibly being TRBD1 (5 bases). The specimen sequenced was PBMCs. This receptor was identified in a girl aged 10-17 years in good health and CMV-seropositive. CDR3 sequence: CASSPQGSEQYF. The CDR3 coding sequence is TGCGCCAGCAGCCCGCAGGGATCCGAGCAGTACTTC.